The clone carrying this T cell receptor beta chain was observed many times. MiXCR, run by TCRdb on the 5' RACE reads, gives a single entry per CDR3 protein. In the table there are about 80,000 distinct CDR3 sequences, approximately 12% of which are singletons. Trimming pared 2 bases from V and 3 bases from J, leaving 7 bases between. CDR3 length: 13 residues. CDR1 is SGHVS, CDR2 FNYEAQ, per germline. These data are taken from a study of early T cells in non-severe SARS-CoV-2 infection. The TCR originated in an adult who was a healthcare worker with PCR-confirmed SARS-CoV-2 infection or an uninfected control (not recorded which). The donor label of this sample is uncertain. The sample consisted of whole blood, taken at baseline. The chain links TRBV7-6 to TRBJ1-1, with D perhaps matching TRBD1 (6 bases). The chain's CDR3 is CASSLSGDTEAFF. The CDR3 DNA sequence: TGTGCCAGCAGCTTATCAGGGGACACTGAAGCTTTCTTT.